The entry that follows covers one T cell receptor (beta chain) sequence. PCR amplification relied on 60 Vbeta primers (plus 13 Jbeta primers). The method was immunoSEQ multiplex PCR; TCRdb's version includes in-frame clones alone and lacks a portion of them. This sample has 95,000 to 150,000 clones, with roughly three quarters found just once. The data were taken from a study of cytomegalovirus exposure and HLA in healthy donors. The CDR3 spans 18 residues. V was pared by 0 bases and J by 0 bases, with 16 bases between. Germline V gene sequence: CDR1 LGHNA, CDR2 YNFKEQ. The source material was PBMCs. This sequence joins TRBV4-2 and TRBJ2-3; possibly TRBD2 for D (6 bases). The source is a man aged 25 to 40 in good health and CMV-seropositive. The CDR3 region is CASSQDLTGGPSTDTQYF. The CDR3 DNA reads as TGTGCCAGCAGCCAAGATCTGACTGGAGGGCCTAGCACAGATACGCAGTATTTT.